One sample yielded the 31 T cell receptor beta chains listed below, sequenced in a study of STAT5B mutations in CD4+ large granular lymphocyte leukemia. Sequencing used immunoSEQ multiplex PCR; TCRdb keeps in-frame clones, though not all of them. The table lists 30,000 to 40,000 clones, less than 80% of them singletons. Sequenced: CD4+ T cells from blood buffy coats. Source of these receptors: a human donor in good health.

This clone was recorded only once. This chain uses TRBV5-1 with TRBJ1-4; D is possibly TRBD1 (6 bases). In germline, CDR1 is SGHRS, CDR2 YFSETQ. Trimming removed 2 bases from V and 7 bases from J, with 18 bases in between. CDR3 length: 16 amino acids. CDR3 sequence: CASSLHEGEVAEKLFF. CDR3 DNA sequence: TGCGCCAGCAGCTTACATGAGGGGGAAGTTGCTGAAAAACTGTTTTTT.

The gene calls are TRBV7-9 and TRBJ2-5; tentative D call: TRBD1 (6 bases). CDR1 and CDR2 (germline): SEHNR, FQNEAQ (reference sequence). The CDR3 runs 15 residues. The V end lost 5 bases, the J end lost 5 bases, and 18 bases lay between the germline ends. CDR3 sequence (DNA): TGTGCCAGCAGCCCGACTCCGACAGGTGTTGAGACCCAGTACTTC. Residues: CASSPTPTGVETQYF.

V is TRBV2 and J is TRBJ1-1; possible D gene TRBD1, 6 bases. CDR3 size: 11 residues. Germline V gives CDR1 SNHLY, CDR2 FYNNEI. V shed 10 bases and J shed 10 bases, with 16 bases lying between them. Written as DNA, the CDR3 is TGTGCCACCGCTTTTGACAGGAGAGCTTTCTTT. As protein: CATAFDRRAFF.

This rearrangement joins TRBV6-5 to TRBJ1-2, with D tentatively TRBD1 (6 bases). Per the germline V gene, CDR1 is MNHEY and CDR2 is SVGAGI. The CDR3 sequence is 16 residues long. V was cut by 2 bases and J by 7 bases, with 20 bases left in between. DNA for the CDR3: TGTGCCAGCAGTTACCTCCGATTGGGGGGGGCTGGTGGCTACACCTTC. Encoded protein: CASSYLRLGGAGGYTF.

The chain has TRBV6-6 and TRBJ1-4, with 7 nucleotides matching TRBD1. The CDR3 consists of 14 residues. With 6 bases clipped from V and 7 bases from J, the junction kept 8 bases outside the gene matches. Germline loops: CDR1 MNHNY, CDR2 SVGAGI (reference sequence). The CDR3 DNA reads as TGTGCCAGCAGGAGGCGACAGGGAGGTGAAAAACTGTTTTTT. It is translated as CASRRRQGGEKLFF.

This clone was detected only once. The chain uses TRBV7-2 and TRBJ2-7, with a tentative D call TRBD1 (7 bases). With 5 bases removed from V and 7 bases from J, the gap between germline ends came to 18 bases. The CDR3 runs to 14 residues. Germline CDR1 is SGHTA and CDR2 is FQGNSA. Here the CDR3 reads CASSIDRAGGEQYF. The CDR3, as DNA: TGTGCCAGCAGCATTGACAGGGCCGGGGGTGAGCAGTACTTC.

This sequence joins TRBV5-4 and TRBJ2-3, with 10 nucleotides matching TRBD2. This CDR3 is 16 amino acids long. Germline V gene data show CDR1 as SGHNT and CDR2 as YYREEE (reference sequence). The ends lost 4 bases at V and 8 bases at J; junction bases unmatched: 13. CDR3 bases: TGTGCCAGCAGCGAGGGGACTAGCGTGACGTTTGGTACGCAGTATTTT. It yields the protein CASSEGTSVTFGTQYF.

This clone was observed a few times. The rearrangement links TRBV7-2 to TRBJ2-2, with 9 bases that match TRBD2. CDR3 length: 16 residues. V gave up 1 base and J gave up 6 bases; unmatched junction bases: 6. Germline CDR1 reads SGHTA; CDR2 reads FQGNSA. This CDR3 is CASSLEYAGGPGELFF. CDR3 sequence (DNA): TGTGCCAGCAGCTTAGAATACGCGGGGGGGCCCGGGGAGCTGTTTTTT.

The chain joins TRBV7-2 to TRBJ1-1; TRBD1 is a possible D gene (6 bases). This CDR3 has 14 residues. Per germline, CDR1 SGHTA and CDR2 FQGNSA. V was shortened by 6 bases and J by 2 bases, with 13 bases between the two germline ends. For the CDR3, the DNA is TGTGCCAGCAGACCACAGGGTGTAAACACTGAAGCTTTCTTT. Its translation is CASRPQGVNTEAFF.

Only a few counts were recorded for this clone. The chain carries TRBV7-2 and TRBJ1-2, with 8 bases lining up with TRBD1. The CDR3 spans 13 residues. V shed 5 bases and J 7 bases; nucleotides not matched to a gene: 6. The germline V gene has CDR1 SGHTA and CDR2 FQGNSA. The CDR3 here is CASSPRTGPGYTF. As DNA, the CDR3 is TGTGCCAGCAGCCCCAGGACAGGGCCTGGCTACACCTTC.

This clone appeared once. The chain couples TRBV2 to TRBJ1-4, with 7 bases identical to TRBD1. CDR1 and CDR2 from the germline V gene are SNHLY and FYNNEI. The V and J ends lost 5 bases and 5 bases, in that order; junction bases with no gene match: 5. This CDR3 is built from 14 residues. In DNA, the CDR3 is TGTGCCAGCAGTACAGGGGCTCTCAATGAAAAACTGTTTTTT. Its translation is CASSTGALNEKLFF.

This clone came up once. The rearrangement uses TRBV10-3 and TRBJ2-5, with a weak D call TRBD2 (5 bases). This CDR3 has 14 amino acids. Trimming took 0 bases from V and 9 from J, leaving 14 bases between them. CDR1 is ENHRY and CDR2 is SYGVKD in the germline V gene. CDR3 bases: TGTGCCATCAGTGAGTCGGCGGGCGAGAGGGCCCAGTACTTC. Its protein product is CAISESAGERAQYF.

J is TRBJ2-1 and V is TRBV6-6; D remains ambiguous. V gave up 2 bases and J gave up 7 bases, with 12 bases separating them. Germline CDR1 MNHNY, CDR2 SVGAGI (reference sequence). The CDR3 extends over 14 amino acids. CDR3 bases: TGTGCCAGCAGTTACGTTTCAGCTTGGAATGAGCAGTTCTTC. Protein sequence: CASSYVSAWNEQFF.

This chain uses TRBV9 with TRBJ1-5; D might be TRBD1 (5 bases). This CDR3 region has 15 residues. CDR1 and CDR2 from the germline V gene are SGDLS and YYNGEE. Trimming removed 0 bases from V and 1 base from J, with 8 bases in between. CDR3 amino acids: CASSVEGTSNQPQHF. The CDR3 DNA sequence: TGTGCCAGCAGCGTAGAAGGGACCAGCAATCAGCCCCAGCATTTT.

The chain links TRBV7-9 to TRBJ2-7; weak D call: TRBD2 (5 bases). Germline CDR1 and CDR2: SEHNR and FQNEAQ (reference sequence). The CDR3 runs to 13 residues. V lost 3 bases, J lost 3 bases, and 9 bases lay in between. The CDR3 nucleotides read TGTGCCAGCAGCTTGAGCCGGGGCTACGAGCAGTACTTC. It encodes CASSLSRGYEQYF.

This clone has just one count. The chain's CDR3 is CASSPRGGQPQHF. CDR3 DNA sequence: TGTGCCAGCTCACCCCGAGGGGGTCAGCCCCAGCATTTT. The chain employs TRBV18 and TRBJ1-5; D perhaps matches TRBD1 (6 bases). This CDR3 has 13 amino acids. Trimming left V 3 bases short and J 6 bases short, with 9 bases between. Germline V lookup: CDR1 KGHSH, CDR2 LQKENI.

This clone was counted between two and nine times. The rearrangement links TRBV7-6 to TRBJ2-5, with 8 positions matching TRBD1. Germline V CDR1 and CDR2: SGHVS, FNYEAQ. Trimming removed 6 bases from V and 3 bases from J; junction bases left unmatched: 15. The CDR3 runs 17 residues. The CDR3 loop reads CASSQLPAGTGKETQYF. As DNA, the CDR3 is TGTGCCAGCAGTCAGCTACCAGCCGGGACAGGAAAAGAGACCCAGTACTTC.

The V call is TRBV7-2, the J call TRBJ2-2; the match to TRBD1 covers 7 bases. From germline, CDR1 is SGHTA and CDR2 FQGNSA. V lost 6 bases and J lost 4; bases outside the gene matches: 2. This CDR3 has 13 amino acids. The CDR3 region is CASRGQLTGELFF. CDR3 in DNA: TGTGCCAGCAGGGGACAGCTCACCGGGGAGCTGTTTTTT.

The chain combines TRBV6-6 with TRBJ2-3; D gene unclear. The CDR3 has 13 amino acids. The germline CDR1 and CDR2 sequences are MNHNY and SVGAGI (reference sequence). CDR3 bases: TGTGCGGTCTCGCGGAGCCGCACAGATACGCAGTATTTT. Its translation is CAVSRSRTDTQYF.

The table lists this clone with a count of one. This chain connects TRBV6-5 to TRBJ2-3, with D uncertain. V was clipped by 5 bases and J by 5 bases, with 14 bases between them. The germline V gene has CDR1 MNHEY and CDR2 SVGAGI. The CDR3 sequence is 14 residues long. CDR3 amino acids: CASSPLSSRDTQYF. The CDR3, as DNA: TGTGCCAGCAGTCCGCTCTCTTCCAGAGATACGCAGTATTTT.

This clone was seen a handful of times. This chain links TRBV7-9 with TRBJ1-4, with D uncertain. Trimming stripped 0 bases from V and 5 bases from J, with 7 bases between. Germline values: CDR1 SEHNR, CDR2 FQNEAQ (reference sequence). CDR3 length equals 14 residues. The DNA of the CDR3 is TGTGCCAGCAGCTTAGCTGGCGGGAATGAAAAACTGTTTTTT. It encodes CASSLAGGNEKLFF.

The chain joins TRBV30 to TRBJ2-5, with TRBD2 as a possible D gene (6 bases). The V gene's germline CDR1 is GTSNPN and CDR2 SVGIG (reference sequence). The CDR3 runs to 12 residues. V dropped 6 bases and J dropped 5 bases, with 13 bases sitting between them. The CDR3 spells CACWSGGETQYF. CDR3 nucleotides: TGTGCCTGTTGGAGCGGAGGGGAGACCCAGTACTTC.

CDR3 sequence: CSARVGEKLFF. For the CDR3, the DNA is TGCAGTGCTAGAGTGGGGGAAAAACTGTTTTTT. The rearrangement uses TRBV20-1 and TRBJ1-4; D is unclear. V was shortened by 1 base and J by 8 bases, with 5 bases between the two germline ends. Looked up from germline, CDR1 is DFQATT and CDR2 is SNEGSKA (reference sequence). This CDR3 spans 11 amino acids.

This clone has only one observation. The DNA for the CDR3 is TGTGCCAGTAGTATAGGTGTAACGGGCGGCTATGGCTACACCTTC. Encoded protein: CASSIGVTGGYGYTF. The chain recombines TRBV19 with TRBJ1-2; the D is unclear. This CDR3 comprises 15 residues. V lost 1 base and J 4 bases, leaving 13 bases between the germline ends. Germline V lookup: CDR1 LNHDA, CDR2 SQIVND (reference sequence).

This chain uses TRBV27 with TRBJ1-6; the match to TRBD1 covers 10 bases. Germline V gene sequence: CDR1 MNHEY, CDR2 SMNVEV (reference sequence). The length of the CDR3 is 14 residues. Trimming took 4 bases from V and 6 from J; bases not matched to a gene: 0. The DNA of the CDR3 is TGTGCCAGCAGTTGGGACAGGGGTAATTCACCCCTCCACTTT. Its protein product is CASSWDRGNSPLHF.

The CDR3 spells CASTALAGATDTQYF. For the CDR3, the DNA is TGTGCCAGTACCGCACTAGCGGGGGCTACAGATACGCAGTATTTT. The V call is TRBV19, the J call TRBJ2-3, with 11 bases aligning to TRBD2. This CDR3 is 15 amino acids long. V dropped 7 bases and J dropped 3; count of bases not matched to a gene: 6. Germline V gene data show CDR1 as LNHDA and CDR2 as SQIVND (reference sequence). Full variable domain (rest looked up from reference TRBV19 and TRBJ2-3): DGGITQSPKYLFRKEGQNVTLSCEQNLNHDAMYWYRQDPGQGLRLIYYSQIVNDFQKGDIAEGYSVSREKKESFPLTVTSAQKNPTAFYLCASTALAGATDTQYFGPGTRLTVL.

The chain couples TRBV19 to TRBJ1-6; D remains ambiguous. Germline lookup yields CDR1 LNHDA and CDR2 SQIVND (reference sequence). The ends were cut back, 7 bases at V and 6 bases at J, with 10 bases in the middle. The CDR3 is made up of 13 amino acids. The CDR3 nucleotides are TGTGCCAGTAACCGGGAGTTTAATTCACCCCTCCACTTT. Translation: CASNREFNSPLHF.

Only a few counts were recorded for this clone. The chain uses TRBV4-2 and TRBJ2-2; tentative D call: TRBD2 (6 bases). This CDR3 is built from 14 residues. Trimming left V 2 bases short and J 4 bases short, with 8 bases between. CDR1 and CDR2 (germline): LGHNA, YNFKEQ. The CDR3 bases are TGTGCCAGCAGCCAACCCGGGGGCACCGGGGAGCTGTTTTTT. As protein: CASSQPGGTGELFF.

This chain uses TRBV7-2 with TRBJ2-7; 7 bases match TRBD2. The trim removed 8 bases at V and 0 bases at J, leaving 1 base unmatched. Looked up from germline, CDR1 is SGHTA and CDR2 is FQGNSA. This CDR3 has 12 residues. The CDR3 DNA reads as TGTGCCAGCGGACTAGGCTCCTACGAGCAGTACTTC. This gives the protein CASGLGSYEQYF.

This sequence joins TRBV7-6 and TRBJ2-3; 14 bases line up with TRBD2. CDR1 is SGHVS and CDR2 is FNYEAQ in the germline V gene. V was clipped by 1 base and J by 3 bases; unmatched bases: 3. This CDR3 contains 17 residues. DNA of the CDR3: TGTGCCAGCAGCTTAGGGCGACTAGCGGGGGGGACAGATACGCAGTATTTT. Translation: CASSLGRLAGGTDTQYF.

V gene TRBV6-5 combines with J gene TRBJ1-1, with 8 nucleotides matching TRBD1. CDR1 and CDR2 (germline): MNHEY, SVGAGI. Trimming cost V 3 bases and J 4 bases; bases outside gene matches: 4. The CDR3 loop spans 14 amino acids. DNA for the CDR3: TGTGCCAGCAGTTATGCAGGGGGCCTCACTGAAGCTTTCTTT. Translation gives CASSYAGGLTEAFF.